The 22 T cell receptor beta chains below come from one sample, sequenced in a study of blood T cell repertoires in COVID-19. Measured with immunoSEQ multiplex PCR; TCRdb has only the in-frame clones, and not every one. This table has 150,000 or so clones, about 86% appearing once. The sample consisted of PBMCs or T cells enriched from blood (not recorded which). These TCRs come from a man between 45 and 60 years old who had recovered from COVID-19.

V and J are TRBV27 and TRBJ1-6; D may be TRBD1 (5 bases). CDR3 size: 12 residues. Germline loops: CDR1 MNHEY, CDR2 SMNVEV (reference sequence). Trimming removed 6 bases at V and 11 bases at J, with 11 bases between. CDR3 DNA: TGTGCCAGCAGGCTAGGGGATACACCCCTCCACTTT. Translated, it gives CASRLGDTPLHF.

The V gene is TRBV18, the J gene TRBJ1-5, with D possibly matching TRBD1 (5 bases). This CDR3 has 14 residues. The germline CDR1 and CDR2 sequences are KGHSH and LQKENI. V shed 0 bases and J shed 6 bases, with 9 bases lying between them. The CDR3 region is CASSPPHRSQPQHF. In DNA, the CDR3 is TGTGCCAGCTCACCACCCCACAGGTCTCAGCCCCAGCATTTT.

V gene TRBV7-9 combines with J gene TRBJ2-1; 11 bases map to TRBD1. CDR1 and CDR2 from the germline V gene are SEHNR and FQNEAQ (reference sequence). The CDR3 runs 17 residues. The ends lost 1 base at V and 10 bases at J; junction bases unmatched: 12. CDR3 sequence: CASSLEFRTGGGDEQFF. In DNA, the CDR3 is TGTGCCAGCAGCTTAGAGTTTAGGACAGGGGGCGGCGACGAGCAGTTCTTC. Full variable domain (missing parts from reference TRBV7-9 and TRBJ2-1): DTGVSQNPRHKITKRGQNVTFRCDPISEHNRLYWYRQTLGQGPEFLTYFQNEAQLEKSRLLSDRFSAERPKGSFSTLEIQRTEQGDSAMYLCASSLEFRTGGGDEQFFGPGTRLTVL.

The CDR3 protein is CAWSGRGAMNTEAFF. The CDR3, as DNA: TGTGCCTGGAGTGGGAGGGGCGCGATGAACACTGAAGCTTTCTTT. The chain carries TRBV30 and TRBJ1-1; perhaps TRBD1 as D (5 bases). The CDR3 is made up of 15 amino acids. Germline V gene sequence: CDR1 GTSNPN, CDR2 SVGIG (reference sequence). Between the trimmed V and J ends, which lost 1 base and 0 bases, there was a span of 12 bases.

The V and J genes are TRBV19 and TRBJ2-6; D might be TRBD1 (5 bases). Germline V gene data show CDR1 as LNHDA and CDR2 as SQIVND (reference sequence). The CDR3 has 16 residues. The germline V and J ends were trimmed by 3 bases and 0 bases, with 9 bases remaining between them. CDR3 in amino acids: CASSIDRSSGANVLTF. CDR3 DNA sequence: TGTGCCAGTAGTATTGACAGATCCTCTGGGGCCAACGTCCTGACTTTC. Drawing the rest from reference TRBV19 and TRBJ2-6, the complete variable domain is DGGITQSPKYLFRKEGQNVTLSCEQNLNHDAMYWYRQDPGQGLRLIYYSQIVNDFQKGDIAEGYSVSREKKESFPLTVTSAQKNPTAFYLCASSIDRSSGANVLTFGAGSRLTVL.

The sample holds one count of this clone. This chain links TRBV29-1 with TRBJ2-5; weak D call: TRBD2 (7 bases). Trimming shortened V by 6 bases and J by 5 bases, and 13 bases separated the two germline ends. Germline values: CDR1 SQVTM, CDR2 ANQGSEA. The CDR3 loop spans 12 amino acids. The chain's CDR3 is CSVLGGVETQYF. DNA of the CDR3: TGCAGCGTCCTAGGGGGGGTGGAGACCCAGTACTTC.

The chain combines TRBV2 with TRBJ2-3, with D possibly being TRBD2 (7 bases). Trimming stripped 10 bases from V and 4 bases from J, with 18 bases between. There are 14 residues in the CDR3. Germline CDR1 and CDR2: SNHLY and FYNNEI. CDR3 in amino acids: CATSDGGRPDTQYF. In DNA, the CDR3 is TGTGCCACCTCTGACGGGGGGCGGCCAGATACGCAGTATTTT. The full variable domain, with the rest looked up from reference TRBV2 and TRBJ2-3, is EPEVTQTPSHQVTQMGQEVILRCVPISNHLYFYWYRQILGQKVEFLVSFYNNEISEKSEIFDDQFSVERPDGSNFTLKIRSTKLEDSAMYFCATSDGGRPDTQYFGPGTRLTVL.

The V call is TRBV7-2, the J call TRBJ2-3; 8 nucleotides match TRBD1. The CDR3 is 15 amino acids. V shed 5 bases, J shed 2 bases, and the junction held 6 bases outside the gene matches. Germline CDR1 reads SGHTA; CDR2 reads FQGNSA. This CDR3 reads CASSNRQGTTDTQYF. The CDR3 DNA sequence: TGTGCCAGCAGCAACAGACAGGGGACCACAGATACGCAGTATTTT. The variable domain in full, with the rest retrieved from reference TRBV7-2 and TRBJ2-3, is GAGVSQSPSNKVTEKGKDVELRCDPISGHTALYWYRQSLGQGLEFLIYFQGNSAPDKSGLPSDRFSAERTGGSVSTLTIQRTQQEDSAVYLCASSNRQGTTDTQYFGPGTRLTVL.

CDR3 coding DNA: TGTGCCAGTAGTATCACCGGGACAGGGGTCTATGGCTACACCTTC. It yields the protein CASSITGTGVYGYTF. The V and J genes are TRBV19 and TRBJ1-2, with TRBD1 identical over 10 bases. This CDR3 contains 15 residues. The ends lost 3 bases at V and 4 bases at J; junction bases unmatched: 5. CDR1 is LNHDA, CDR2 SQIVND, per germline (reference sequence).

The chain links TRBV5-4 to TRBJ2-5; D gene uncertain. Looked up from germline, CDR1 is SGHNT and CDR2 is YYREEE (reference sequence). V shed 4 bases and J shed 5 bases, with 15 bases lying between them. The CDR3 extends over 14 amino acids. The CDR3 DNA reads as TGTGCCAGCAGCAAGGTCGGCCAAGCGGAGACCCAGTACTTC. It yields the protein CASSKVGQAETQYF.

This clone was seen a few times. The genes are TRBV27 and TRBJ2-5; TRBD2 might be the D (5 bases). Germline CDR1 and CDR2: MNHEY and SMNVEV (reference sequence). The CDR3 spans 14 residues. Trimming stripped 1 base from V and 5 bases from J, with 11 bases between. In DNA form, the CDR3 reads TGTGCCAGCAGTTTATACATGGACTCTGAGACCCAGTACTTC. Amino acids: CASSLYMDSETQYF.

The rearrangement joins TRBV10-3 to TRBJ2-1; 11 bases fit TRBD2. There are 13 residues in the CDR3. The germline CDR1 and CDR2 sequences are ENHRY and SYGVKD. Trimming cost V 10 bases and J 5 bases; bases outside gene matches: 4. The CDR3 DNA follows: TGTGCCACCGCTAGCGGGGGGAACAATGAGCAGTTCTTC. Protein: CATASGGNNEQFF.

Written as DNA, the CDR3 is TGTGCCAGCAGCCCAAATGCCGGACAGGGGGCGTCAGGCTACACCTTC. This codes for CASSPNAGQGASGYTF. The genes are TRBV5-8 and TRBJ1-2; TRBD1 aligns across 11 bases. Germline CDR1 is SGHTS and CDR2 is YDEGEE. V lost 4 bases and J lost 8; bases outside the gene matches: 13. This CDR3 has 16 residues. Using reference TRBV5-8 and TRBJ1-2 for the parts outside the CDR3, the full variable domain is EAGVTQSPTHLIKTRGQQATLRCSPISGHTSVYWYQQALGLGLQFLLWYDEGEERNRGNFPPRFSGRQFPNYSSELNVNALELEDSALYLCASSPNAGQGASGYTFGSGTRLTVV.

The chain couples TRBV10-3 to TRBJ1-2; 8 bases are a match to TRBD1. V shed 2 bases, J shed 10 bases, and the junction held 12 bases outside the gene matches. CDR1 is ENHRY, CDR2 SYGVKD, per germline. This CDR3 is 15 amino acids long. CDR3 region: CAISERTRDRTFYTF. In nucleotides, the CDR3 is TGTGCCATCAGTGAGAGGACCCGGGACAGGACCTTCTACACCTTC.

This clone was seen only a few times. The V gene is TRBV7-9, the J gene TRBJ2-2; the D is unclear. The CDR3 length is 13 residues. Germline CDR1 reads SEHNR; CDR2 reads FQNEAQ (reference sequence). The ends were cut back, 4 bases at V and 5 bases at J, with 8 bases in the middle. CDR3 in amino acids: CASSYGFTGELFF. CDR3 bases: TGTGCCAGCAGCTACGGGTTTACCGGGGAGCTGTTTTTT.

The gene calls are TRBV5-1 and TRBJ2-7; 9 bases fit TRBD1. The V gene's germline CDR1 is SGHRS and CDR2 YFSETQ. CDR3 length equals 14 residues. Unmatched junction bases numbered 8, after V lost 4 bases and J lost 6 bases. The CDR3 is CASSPGQGLFEQYF. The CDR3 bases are TGCGCCAGCAGCCCGGGACAGGGATTATTCGAGCAGTACTTC.

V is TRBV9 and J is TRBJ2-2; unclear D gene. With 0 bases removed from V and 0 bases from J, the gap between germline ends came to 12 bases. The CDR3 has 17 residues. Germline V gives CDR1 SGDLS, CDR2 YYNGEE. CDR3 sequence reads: CASSVGMAETNTGELFF. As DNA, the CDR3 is TGTGCCAGCAGCGTAGGGATGGCGGAGACGAACACCGGGGAGCTGTTTTTT.

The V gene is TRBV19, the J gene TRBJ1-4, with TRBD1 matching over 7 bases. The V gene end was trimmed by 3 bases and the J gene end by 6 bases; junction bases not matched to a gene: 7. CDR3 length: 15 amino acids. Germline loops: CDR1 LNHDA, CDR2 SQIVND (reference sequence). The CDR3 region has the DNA TGTGCCAGTAGTATCCCTGACAGGGTCGATGAAAAACTGTTTTTT. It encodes CASSIPDRVDEKLFF.

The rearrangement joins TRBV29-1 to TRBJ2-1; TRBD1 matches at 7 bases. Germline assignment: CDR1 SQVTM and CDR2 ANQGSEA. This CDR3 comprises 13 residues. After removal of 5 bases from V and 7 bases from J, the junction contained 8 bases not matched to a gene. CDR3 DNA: TGCAGCGTTCAGACAGGGTTGGGTAATGAGCAGTTCTTC. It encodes CSVQTGLGNEQFF.

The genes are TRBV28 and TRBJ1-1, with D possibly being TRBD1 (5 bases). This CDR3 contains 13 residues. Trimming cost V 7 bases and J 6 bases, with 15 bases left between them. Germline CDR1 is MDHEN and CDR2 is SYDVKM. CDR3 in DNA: TGTGCCAGCACGAGACAGCCGCACGCTGAAGCTTTCTTT. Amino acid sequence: CASTRQPHAEAFF.

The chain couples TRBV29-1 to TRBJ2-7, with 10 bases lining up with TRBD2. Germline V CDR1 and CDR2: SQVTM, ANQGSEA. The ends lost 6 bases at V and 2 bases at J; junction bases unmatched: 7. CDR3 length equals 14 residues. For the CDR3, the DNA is TGCAGCGTGCGGCTAGCGGGGGACCCCTACGAGCAGTACTTC. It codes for CSVRLAGDPYEQYF.

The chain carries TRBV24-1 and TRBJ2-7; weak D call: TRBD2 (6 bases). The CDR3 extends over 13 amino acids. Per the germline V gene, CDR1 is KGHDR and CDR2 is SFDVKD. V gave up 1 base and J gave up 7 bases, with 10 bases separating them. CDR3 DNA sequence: TGTGCCACCAGTGATTTCGGAGGGAATGAGCAGTACTTC. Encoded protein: CATSDFGGNEQYF.